This TCR beta chain was sequenced for a study of blood T cell repertoires in COVID-19. For the study at large: PBMCs, B-cell-depleted T cells, or T cells were the source of the cDNA or gDNA that made up the material.

Data came from immunoSEQ multiplex PCR; TCRdb stores just in-frame clones and leaves some out. The sample lists about 350,000 clones; about 90% were seen once. This CDR3 contains 13 residues. Germline V gene lookup returns CDR1 SGHRS and CDR2 YFSETQ. Trimming removed 2 bases from V and 3 bases from J, with 8 bases in between. The gene calls are TRBV5-1 and TRBJ1-1; unclear D gene. This receptor was taken from a woman between 25 and 40 years old who had been exposed to COVID-19. Sequencing used PBMCs or T cells enriched from blood (not recorded which). CDR3 amino acids: CASSFKGDTEAFF. As DNA, the CDR3 is TGCGCCAGCAGCTTCAAGGGAGACACTGAAGCTTTCTTT.